The entry below describes one T cell receptor (beta chain). The antigen remains undetermined. The data stem from a study of early T cells in non-severe SARS-CoV-2 infection. Turning to the study itself: Bulk RNA taken from unsorted whole blood was sequenced, leaving chains unpaired.

Overall study findings and caveats: VDJdb-based matching was biased toward anti-spike CD8 responses and missed private and CD4 specificities.

As part of library construction, unique molecular identifiers were attached to individual cDNA molecules. TCRdb analysed the 5' RACE reads with MiXCR anew, one entry per CDR3 protein. The table lists 95,000 to 150,000 distinct CDR3 sequences, 14% to 15% of them singletons, with around a fifth in the top ten. The germline gives CDR1 LGHDT, CDR2 YNNKEL (reference sequence). The V gene lost 4 bases and the J gene lost 6 bases, with 10 bases spanning the gap. This CDR3 spans 12 amino acids. V and J are TRBV3-1 and TRBJ2-7; TRBD2 might be the D (6 bases). What was sequenced was whole blood. The TCR originated in an adult who was a healthcare worker with PCR-confirmed SARS-CoV-2 infection or an uninfected control (not recorded which). CDR3 loop: CASSPGRREQYF. For the CDR3, the DNA is TGTGCCAGCAGCCCGGGGAGGCGCGAGCAGTACTTC.